These 12 T cell receptor beta chains were sequenced from one sample in a study of cytomegalovirus exposure and HLA in healthy donors. 60 Vbeta and 13 Jbeta primers were used in PCR. The table came from immunoSEQ multiplex PCR; TCRdb's copy has only in-frame clones and leaves some out. The sample data list 30,000 to 35,000 clones. The sequenced sample was PBMCs. These receptor sequences come from a middle-aged woman in good health and CMV-seropositive.

As DNA, the CDR3 is TGTGCCAGCTCACCCAGGGATTCCTATGGCTACACCTTC. Amino acid sequence: CASSPRDSYGYTF. This chain joins TRBV18 and TRBJ1-2; tentative D call: TRBD1 (5 bases). The germline V and J ends were trimmed by 3 bases and 4 bases, with 9 bases remaining between them. Germline loops: CDR1 KGHSH, CDR2 LQKENI. This CDR3 spans 13 amino acids.

This chain connects TRBV19 to TRBJ2-1, with D maybe TRBD2 (7 bases). V gave up 4 bases and J gave up 5 bases, with 18 bases separating them. Germline V gene lookup returns CDR1 LNHDA and CDR2 SQIVND (reference sequence). The CDR3 loop spans 16 amino acids. The DNA of the CDR3 is TGTGCCAGTAGTAGGGGGTCAGGGGAGGGGAACAATGAGCAGTTCTTC. It codes for CASSRGSGEGNNEQFF.

V gene TRBV28 combines with J gene TRBJ1-2; 8 bases line up with TRBD1. The CDR3 contains 14 residues. Germline assignment: CDR1 MDHEN and CDR2 SYDVKM. V lost 1 base to trimming and J lost 8 bases; unmatched junction nucleotides: 6. The CDR3, as DNA: TGTGCCAGCAGTTTATCCCAGGGGGCCGGAGGCTACACCTTC. Residues: CASSLSQGAGGYTF.

The chain recombines TRBV30 with TRBJ1-1, with TRBD1 matching over 9 bases. This CDR3 spans 13 amino acids. The trim removed 4 bases at V and 6 bases at J, leaving 6 bases unmatched. Germline CDR1 reads GTSNPN; CDR2 reads SVGIG (reference sequence). In DNA, the CDR3 is TGTGCCTGGACTAGACAGGGGGAAGCTGAAGCTTTCTTT. Translation: CAWTRQGEAEAFF. The complete variable domain, with remaining parts taken from reference TRBV30 and TRBJ1-1, reads SQTIHQWPATLVQPVGSPLSLECTVEGTSNPNLYWYRQAAGRGLQLLFYSVGIGQISSEVPQNLSASRPQDRQFILSSKKLLLSDSGFYLCAWTRQGEAEAFFGQGTRLTVV.

The chain carries TRBV5-1 and TRBJ2-2, with 12 positions matching TRBD2. The CDR3 sequence is 17 residues long. V trimming: 0 bases; J trimming: 5 bases; junction bases outside the gene matches: 5. Germline V lookup: CDR1 SGHRS, CDR2 YFSETQ. CDR3 in amino acids: CASSLGLAGEGTGELFF. CDR3 bases: TGCGCCAGCAGCTTGGGACTAGCGGGAGAAGGGACCGGGGAGCTGTTTTTT. Combining the CDR3 with reference TRBV5-1 and TRBJ2-2 gives the whole variable domain KAGVTQTPRYLIKTRGQQVTLSCSPISGHRSVSWYQQTPGQGLQFLFEYFSETQRNKGNFPGRFSGRQFSNSRSEMNVSTLELGDSALYLCASSLGLAGEGTGELFFGEGSRLTVL.

V and J are TRBV19 and TRBJ1-5; tentatively, D is TRBD1 (5 bases). Germline V CDR1 and CDR2: LNHDA, SQIVND (reference sequence). V was clipped by 3 bases and J by 6 bases, with 18 bases between them. CDR3 length equals 16 residues. The CDR3 loop reads CASSISGAGVGQPQHF. CDR3 DNA sequence: TGTGCCAGTAGTATTTCCGGGGCGGGGGTTGGTCAGCCCCAGCATTTT. The variable domain in full, completed from reference TRBV19 and TRBJ1-5, reads DGGITQSPKYLFRKEGQNVTLSCEQNLNHDAMYWYRQDPGQGLRLIYYSQIVNDFQKGDIAEGYSVSREKKESFPLTVTSAQKNPTAFYLCASSISGAGVGQPQHFGDGTRLSIL.

The J gene is TRBJ1-3, the V gene TRBV4-2; D uncertain. V gave up 0 bases and J gave up 4 bases, with 7 bases separating them. The CDR3 has 14 amino acids. CDR1 is LGHNA, CDR2 YNFKEQ, per germline. The CDR3 nucleotides read TGTGCCAGCAGCCAAGAGTTTCTCGGAAACACCATATATTTT. Translated, it gives CASSQEFLGNTIYF.

This chain connects TRBV30 to TRBJ2-2; tentatively, D is TRBD2 (7 bases). The CDR3 sequence is 15 residues long. Trimming shortened V by 8 bases and J by 4 bases, and 20 bases separated the two germline ends. In germline, CDR1 is GTSNPN, CDR2 SVGIG (reference sequence). The CDR3 spells CAGTSGRAGTGELFF. The CDR3 DNA reads as TGTGCCGGGACAAGTGGGAGGGCCGGCACCGGGGAGCTGTTTTTT.

The genes are TRBV11-1 and TRBJ2-1; 12 nucleotides match TRBD2. Trimming cost V 5 bases and J 4 bases; bases outside gene matches: 6. Germline values: CDR1 SGHAT, CDR2 FQDESV (reference sequence). The CDR3 consists of 16 residues. CDR3 sequence (DNA): TGTGCCAGCAGCCCTAGGACTAGCGGGAAGTACAATGAGCAGTTCTTC. Translated: CASSPRTSGKYNEQFF.

The V call is TRBV13, the J call TRBJ2-5; TRBD2 agrees at 11 bases. V lost 4 bases, J lost 1 base, and 2 bases stayed unmatched. CDR3 length: 15 residues. In germline, CDR1 is PRHDT, CDR2 FYEKMQ (reference sequence). The CDR3 nucleotides are TGTGCCAGCAGCTACGGGACTAGCGGCCAAGAGACCCAGTACTTC. Protein sequence: CASSYGTSGQETQYF. Supplemented by reference TRBV13 and TRBJ2-5, the full variable domain reads AAGVIQSPRHLIKEKRETATLKCYPIPRHDTVYWYQQGPGQDPQFLISFYEKMQSDKGSIPDRFSAQQFSDYHSELNMSSLELGDSALYFCASSYGTSGQETQYFGPGTRLLVL.

This rearrangement joins TRBV7-6 to TRBJ2-3; D ambiguous. The V gene lost 4 bases and the J gene lost 6 bases, with 11 bases spanning the gap. Germline V gene data show CDR1 as SGHVS and CDR2 as FNYEAQ. This CDR3 contains 13 residues. CDR3 loop: CASSSRMGDTQYF. The DNA of the CDR3 is TGTGCCAGCAGCTCGCGAATGGGCGATACGCAGTATTTT. The variable domain in full, completed from reference TRBV7-6 and TRBJ2-3, reads GAGVSQSPRYKVTKRGQDVALRCDPISGHVSLYWYRQALGQGPEFLTYFNYEAQQDKSGLPNDRFSAERPEGSISTLTIQRTEQRDSAMYRCASSSRMGDTQYFGPGTRLTVL.

The chain couples TRBV28 to TRBJ1-5, with 7 bases matching TRBD1. The germline gives CDR1 MDHEN, CDR2 SYDVKM. This CDR3 region has 16 residues. The ends lost 2 bases at V and 2 bases at J; junction bases unmatched: 6. In DNA form, the CDR3 reads TGTGCCAGCAGTTTACTTCGACAGGGAGGCAATCAGCCCCAGCATTTT. Its translation is CASSLLRQGGNQPQHF.